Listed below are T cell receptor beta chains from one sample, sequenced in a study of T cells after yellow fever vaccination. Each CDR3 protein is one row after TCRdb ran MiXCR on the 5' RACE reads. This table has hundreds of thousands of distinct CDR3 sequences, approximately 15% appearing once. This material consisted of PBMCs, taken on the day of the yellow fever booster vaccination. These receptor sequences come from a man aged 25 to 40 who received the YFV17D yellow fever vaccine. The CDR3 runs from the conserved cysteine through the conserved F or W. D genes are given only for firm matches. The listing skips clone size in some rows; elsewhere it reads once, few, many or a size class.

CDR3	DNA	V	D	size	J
CASSPLPAAPGANVLTF	TGTGCCAGCTCACCACTTCCGGCTGCACCTGGGGCCAACGTCCTGACTTTC	TRBV18	.	few	TRBJ2-6
CSASTGPPGEQYF	TGCAGTGCTAGTACAGGACCCCCAGGGGAGCAGTACTTC	TRBV20-1	.	few	TRBJ2-7
CRATGGYGYTF	TGCAGGGCAACAGGGGGGTATGGCTACACCTTC	TRBV20-1	TRBD1	.	TRBJ1-2
CSASTETRTDTQYF	TGCAGTGCTAGTACGGAAACCCGGACAGATACGCAGTATTTT	TRBV20-1	.	.	TRBJ2-3
CSAMWGRGEQYF	TGCAGTGCTATGTGGGGGAGGGGCGAGCAGTACTTC	TRBV20-1	TRBD2	few	TRBJ2-7
CASTPREGRSYNEQFF	TGTGCCAGTACCCCCAGGGAGGGACGGAGTTACAATGAGCAGTTCTTC	TRBV19	TRBD2	many	TRBJ2-1
CSASGGRAWYNEQFF	TGCAGTGCTAGTGGGGGGAGGGCCTGGTACAATGAGCAGTTCTTC	TRBV20-1	TRBD2	few	TRBJ2-1
CASSRGDGQPQHF	TGCGCCAGCAGCAGGGGCGATGGTCAGCCCCAGCATTTT	TRBV5-1	.	many	TRBJ1-5
CASSLSGGGDGETQYF	TGTGCCAGCAGCCTATCCGGTGGGGGGGACGGCGAGACCCAGTACTTC	TRBV9	TRBD2	once	TRBJ2-5
CASSLQEHLSYEQYF	TGTGCCAGCAGCTTGCAGGAACACCTCAGTTACGAGCAGTACTTC	TRBV7-8	.	few	TRBJ2-7
CSAGNPGQGIHEQFF	TGCAGTGCTGGAAACCCGGGACAGGGTATTCATGAGCAGTTCTTC	TRBV20-1	TRBD1	few	TRBJ2-1
CASSLTGQGGETQYF	TGTGCCAGCAGCTTGACGGGACAGGGAGGAGAGACCCAGTACTTC	TRBV5-4	TRBD1	.	TRBJ2-5
CASSSGGLDTEAFF	TGTGCCAGCAGCTCAGGCGGGCTGGACACTGAAGCTTTCTTT	TRBV5-5	.	.	TRBJ1-1
CSASRPRTSEVELFF	TGCAGTGCTAGTCGCCCCCGGACTAGCGAGGTGGAGCTGTTTTTT	TRBV20-1	TRBD2	many	TRBJ2-2
CASNPVREMNTEAFF	TGTGCCAGCAACCCGGTGAGGGAGATGAACACTGAAGCTTTCTTT	TRBV7-9	.	.	TRBJ1-1
CASRGAGKSSYEQYF	TGTGCCAGCAGAGGGGCCGGGAAGAGCTCCTACGAGCAGTACTTC	TRBV11-2	.	.	TRBJ2-7
CSAPESGRYNEQFF	TGCAGTGCTCCTGAGAGCGGGCGCTACAATGAGCAGTTCTTC	TRBV20-1	.	many	TRBJ2-1
CASSRRGQGDYGYTF	TGTGCCAGCAGCCGACGAGGGCAGGGGGACTATGGCTACACCTTC	TRBV16	TRBD1	.	TRBJ1-2
CASSFTVGGSYNEQFF	TGTGCCAGCAGTTTTACCGTTGGGGGGTCCTACAATGAGCAGTTCTTC	TRBV6-5	.	.	TRBJ2-1
CASSLMGSGANEQFF	TGTGCTAGCAGCTTAATGGGTAGTGGAGCCAATGAGCAGTTCTTC	TRBV7-7	.	.	TRBJ2-1
CSARDPARGFNNEQFF	TGCAGTGCTAGAGATCCAGCGAGAGGCTTCAACAATGAGCAGTTCTTC	TRBV20-1	.	.	TRBJ2-1
CATSTQGSRTGKFHEQYF	TGTGCCACCAGTACCCAGGGCTCTCGGACAGGGAAGTTCCACGAGCAGTACTTC	TRBV24-1	TRBD1	many	TRBJ2-7
CSGGQGGSVQFF	TGCAGCGGTGGACAGGGAGGATCGGTGCAGTTCTTC	TRBV29-1	TRBD1	.	TRBJ2-1
CSASPSAKPYNEQFF	TGCAGTGCTAGCCCTAGCGCCAAACCCTACAATGAGCAGTTCTTC	TRBV20-1	.	few	TRBJ2-1
CASSGTALGYGYTF	TGTGCCAGCAGTGGGACAGCCTTGGGCTATGGCTACACCTTC	TRBV12-3/TRBV12-4	TRBD1	few	TRBJ1-2
CASSRPAGAIDEQYF	TGTGCCAGCAGCCGACCCGCCGGAGCAATTGACGAGCAGTACTTC	TRBV5-6	.	.	TRBJ2-7
CASSLEVLRGAGELFF	TGTGCCAGCAGTTTAGAAGTCCTCCGGGGGGCCGGGGAGCTGTTTTTT	TRBV12-3/TRBV12-4	TRBD2	many	TRBJ2-2
CATSRDPTGTYEQYF	TGTGCCACCAGCAGAGACCCAACAGGGACCTACGAGCAGTACTTC	TRBV15	.	.	TRBJ2-7
CASSLIYSGANVLTF	TGTGCCAGCAGCTTGATTTACTCTGGGGCCAACGTCCTGACTTTC	TRBV7-2	.	few	TRBJ2-6
CAWSVRTGLASYNEQFF	TGTGCCTGGAGTGTCCGGACTGGACTTGCCTCCTACAATGAGCAGTTCTTC	TRBV30	.	.	TRBJ2-1
CASSPGLPKVYF	TGTGCCAGCAGCCCGGGACTCCCAAAAGTGTACTTC	TRBV7-9	.	.	TRBJ2-5
CASSLRGGIVEQYF	TGTGCCAGCAGTTTACGCGGGGGGATAGTTGAGCAGTACTTC	TRBV28	TRBD2	few	TRBJ2-7
CSGGLNTGELFF	TGCAGTGGCGGACTTAACACCGGGGAGCTGTTTTTT	TRBV20-1	.	few	TRBJ2-2
CASSRGRQYNEQFF	TGTGCCAGCAGCCGCGGGAGGCAATACAATGAGCAGTTCTTC	TRBV12-3/TRBV12-4	TRBD2	.	TRBJ2-1
CASSMGLAGTDTQYF	TGTGCCAGCAGCATGGGACTAGCGGGCACAGATACGCAGTATTTT	TRBV7-3	TRBD2	few	TRBJ2-3
CASSPLVGASTDTQYF	TGTGCCAGCAGCCCTTTAGTCGGGGCTAGCACAGATACGCAGTATTTT	TRBV3-1	.	.	TRBJ2-3
CASSLLGGRLGDEQFF	TGCGCCAGCAGCTTGTTAGGAGGACGACTTGGGGATGAGCAGTTCTTC	TRBV5-1	.	.	TRBJ2-1
CASSLTFPQTQYF	TGTGCCAGCAGCTTAACCTTCCCCCAGACCCAGTACTTC	TRBV7-7	.	many	TRBJ2-5
CSVESSSDEQFF	TGCAGCGTTGAATCTTCGAGCGATGAGCAGTTCTTC	TRBV29-1	.	few	TRBJ2-1
CASKPGTGFYEQYF	TGTGCCAGCAAACCCGGGACAGGGTTTTACGAGCAGTACTTC	TRBV12-3/TRBV12-4	TRBD1	few	TRBJ2-7
CASSLGQSLGNTIYF	TGTGCCAGCAGCCTGGGACAGTCGCTTGGAAACACCATATATTTT	TRBV7-2	TRBD1	.	TRBJ1-3